The 17 T cell receptor beta chains in this list originate from one sample, sequenced in a study of blood T cells in healthy people across ages. A second PCR of roughly 6 to 12 cycles used a sample-barcoded 5' primer and a J-beta primer mix. Each CDR3 protein gets one entry after TCRdb re-called the 5' RACE reads with MiXCR. The data show hundreds of thousands of distinct CDR3 sequences, with 40% to 50% seen just once and around 30% held by the top ten. Sequencing was carried out using blood. The receptors come from a man of 80 years or more in good health.

This chain uses TRBV14 with TRBJ2-2, with D uncertain. There are 15 residues in the CDR3. Germline V gene sequence: CDR1 SGHDN, CDR2 FVKESK. The germline V and J ends were trimmed by 4 bases and 4 bases, with 13 bases remaining between them. In DNA, the CDR3 is TGTGCCAGCAGCCTGAGCGCGGCAGGCACCGGGGAGCTGTTTTTT. Translated: CASSLSAAGTGELFF.

CDR3 amino acids: CASSAGTSGSDEQYF. The CDR3, as DNA: TGTGCCAGCAGCGCAGGGACTAGCGGTAGTGACGAGCAGTACTTC. This chain joins TRBV9 and TRBJ2-5; 11 bases are shared with TRBD2. The J call may be in error: the DNA end matches TRBJ2-7 better. Germline CDR1 SGDLS, CDR2 YYNGEE. The CDR3 is 15 amino acids.

The genes are TRBV20-1 and TRBJ1-4; tentative D call: TRBD1 (5 bases). The CDR3 has 14 residues. Deletions cut 4 bases from V and 4 bases from J, with 13 bases between. Germline V CDR1 and CDR2: DFQATT, SNEGSKA (reference sequence). CDR3: CSATPGGVNEKLFF. The CDR3 DNA is TGCAGTGCTACCCCGGGGGGGGTTAATGAAAAACTGTTTTTT.

Points on this clonotype: This may arise from a read error, as a much more abundant clone is one base away. The rearrangement links TRBV7-2 to TRBJ2-1, with D perhaps being TRBD1 or TRBD2 (5 bases each). From germline, CDR1 is SGHTA and CDR2 FQGNSA. V shed 7 bases and J shed 9 bases, with 22 bases lying between them. CDR3 length equals 15 residues. The CDR3 loop is CASNSPGTRRSEQFF. For the CDR3, the DNA is TGTGCCAGCAACTCCCCAGGGACCCGCCGGAGTGAGCAGTTCTTC.

There are many counts of this clonotype. This chain links TRBV29-1 with TRBJ2-1, with 12 bases aligning to TRBD1. The J segment lost 12 bases and the V segment lost 7 bases, leaving 10 bases of the junction unmatched. CDR1 SQVTM and CDR2 ANQGSEA come from the germline V gene. CDR3 length equals 13 residues. The CDR3 nucleotides read TGCAGCGCGGGACAGGGGGCGACGCGGGGGCAGTTCTTC. This translates into CSAGQGATRGQFF.

Details on this clonotype: Its ends do not fully match the called genes, so a read error is possible. This rearrangement joins TRBV14 to TRBJ1-1; D ambiguous. Germline CDR1 is SGHDN and CDR2 is FVKESK. The CDR3 spans 15 residues. The CDR3 is CASSQGRAGDTEAFF. CDR3 coding DNA: TGTGCTAGCAGCCAAGGACGGGCAGGAGACACTGAAGCTTTCTTT. The variable domain in full, with the rest retrieved from reference TRBV14 and TRBJ1-1, is EAGVTQFPSHSVIEKGQTVTLRCDPISGHDNLYWYRRVMGKEIKFLLHFVKESKQDESGMPNNRFLAERTGGTYSTLKVQPAELEDSGVYFCASSQGRAGDTEAFFGQGTRLTVV.

This clonotype was seen more than once but under ten times. The chain links TRBV20-1 to TRBJ2-3; either TRBD1 or TRBD2 may fit D (6 bases each). The germline gives CDR1 DFQATT, CDR2 SNEGSKA (reference sequence). The CDR3 has 14 amino acids. The germline V and J ends were trimmed by 0 bases and 4 bases, with 11 bases remaining between them. The CDR3 DNA reads TGCAGTGCTAGAGAATTGGGGGGCTCAGATACGCAGTATTTT. Translated: CSARELGGSDTQYF.

The genes are TRBV7-2 and TRBJ2-5; 10 bases match TRBD2. Germline V gene sequence: CDR1 SGHTA, CDR2 FQGNSA. V dropped 4 bases and J dropped 1; count of bases not matched to a gene: 6. The CDR3 has 16 amino acids. The CDR3 protein is CASSSNIAGGQETQYF. CDR3 nucleotide sequence: TGTGCCAGCAGCTCAAATATAGCGGGGGGCCAAGAGACCCAGTACTTC.

This CDR3 is CASSLWEAGNEQFF. The CDR3 DNA reads as TGTGCCAGCAGCTTATGGGAAGCAGGGAATGAGCAGTTCTTC. The chain is built from TRBV5-5 and TRBJ2-1; possibly TRBD1 for D (5 bases). V was cut by 2 bases and J by 7 bases, with 13 bases left in between. Germline V CDR1 and CDR2: SGHKS, YYEKEE (reference sequence). The CDR3 sequence is 14 residues long.

J is TRBJ2-3 and V is TRBV28; 8 nucleotides match TRBD1. CDR1 is MDHEN and CDR2 is SYDVKM in the germline V gene. The CDR3 contains 15 residues. The V segment lost 2 bases and the J segment 4 bases; nucleotides outside the gene matches: 5. The CDR3 is CASSLGQGKADTQYF. The CDR3 DNA sequence: TGTGCCAGCAGTTTAGGACAGGGAAAAGCAGATACGCAGTATTTT.

The gene calls are TRBV1 and TRBJ2-1; the D call of TRBD2 is as the table states it, not checked on the DNA. TRBV1 is given as a pseudogene. The CDR3 is 15 amino acids. The CDR3 DNA is TGCACCAGCAGCCGCCCAGCGGGATTAGAGAATGAGCAGTTCTTC. Encoded protein: CTSSRPAGLENEQFF.

This rearrangement joins TRBV20-1 to TRBJ2-1, with a possible D match to TRBD2 (9 bases). The CDR3 is 17 amino acids. Trimming left V 6 bases short and J 6 bases short, with 27 bases between. The V gene's germline CDR1 is DFQATT and CDR2 SNEGSKA (reference sequence). As DNA, the CDR3 is TGCAGTGCAAACCGGGACAGGCAAATAGCGGGGGTCAATGAGCAGTTCTTC. Protein sequence: CSANRDRQIAGVNEQFF.

This sequence joins TRBV5-1 and TRBJ1-4; possible D gene TRBD1, 5 bases. CDR1 is SGHRS and CDR2 is YFSETQ in the germline V gene. V lost 1 base and J lost 1, with 8 bases in between. This CDR3 is 15 amino acids long. This CDR3 is CASSLTGGTNEKLFF. In DNA, the CDR3 is TGCGCCAGCAGCTTGACTGGGGGAACTAATGAAAAACTGTTTTTT.

This clonotype was seen repeatedly, ten times or more. The CDR3 protein is CSILPPSGGGSSTDTQYF. In nucleotides, the CDR3 is TGCAGTATCCTGCCCCCTAGCGGGGGGGGATCTAGCACAGATACGCAGTATTTT. The gene calls are TRBV20-1 and TRBJ2-3, with TRBD2 identical over 12 bases. Germline V gene sequence: CDR1 DFQATT, CDR2 SNEGSKA (reference sequence). V shed 8 bases and J 0 bases; nucleotides not matched to a gene: 15. The CDR3 is made up of 18 amino acids.

This clonotype was observed a handful of times. The CDR3 region has the DNA TGTGCCAGCACCAGGAGCGGGGGGGCCGTTGGTGAGCAGTTCTTC. It codes for CASTRSGGAVGEQFF. V is TRBV12-3 or TRBV12-4 and J is TRBJ2-1; TRBD2 agrees at 10 bases. The V gene end was trimmed by 7 bases and the J gene end by 9 bases; junction bases not matched to a gene: 12. The CDR3 contains 15 residues.

This clonotype came up a few times. CDR3 sequence (DNA): TGTGCCAGCAGCCCCGACAGTACCTCAGATACGCAGTATTTT. Translated, it gives CASSPDSTSDTQYF. The chain employs TRBV7-2 and TRBJ2-3; weak D call: TRBD1 (5 bases). The V gene's germline CDR1 is SGHTA and CDR2 FQGNSA. There are 14 residues in the CDR3. V lost 5 bases to trimming and J lost 4 bases, with 13 bases between them.

To note about this clonotype: Mismatch with germline at one junction end may stem from a read error. This chain connects TRBV7-9 to TRBJ2-5; TRBD2 agrees at 16 bases. CDR1 SEHNR and CDR2 FQNEAQ come from the germline V gene (reference sequence). The CDR3 sequence is 18 residues long. CDR3 nucleotides: TGTGCCAGCAGCTCACCGGGACTAGCGGGAGGGGGTCAAGGGACCCAGTACTTC. Its translation is CASSSPGLAGGGQGTQYF.